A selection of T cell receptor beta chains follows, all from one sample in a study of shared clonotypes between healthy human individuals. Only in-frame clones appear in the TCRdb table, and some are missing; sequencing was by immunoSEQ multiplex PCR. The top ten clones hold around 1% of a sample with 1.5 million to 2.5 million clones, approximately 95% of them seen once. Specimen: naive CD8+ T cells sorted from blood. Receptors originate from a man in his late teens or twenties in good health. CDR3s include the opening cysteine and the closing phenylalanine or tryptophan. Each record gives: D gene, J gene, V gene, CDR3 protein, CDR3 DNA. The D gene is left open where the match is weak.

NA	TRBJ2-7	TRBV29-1	CSVLQGDEQYF	TGCAGCGTCTTACAGGGAGACGAGCAGTACTTC
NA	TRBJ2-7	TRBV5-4	CASSGGQSLSYEQYF	TGTGCCAGCAGCGGAGGACAGTCCTTATCCTACGAGCAGTACTTC
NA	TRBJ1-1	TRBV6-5	CASSYSNGGTEAFF	TGTGCCAGCAGTTACTCGAACGGGGGGACTGAAGCTTTCTTT
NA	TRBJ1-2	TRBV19	CASSIQNPSQVWYGYTF	TGTGCCAGTAGTATTCAAAACCCGTCTCAAGTATGGTATGGCTACACCTTC
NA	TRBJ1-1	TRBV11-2	CASSLVERGASDTEAFF	TGTGCCAGCAGCTTAGTAGAGAGGGGCGCCTCGGACACTGAAGCTTTCTTT
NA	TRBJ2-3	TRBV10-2	CASSVVLPADTQYF	TGCGCCAGCAGTGTTGTTCTCCCCGCAGATACGCAGTATTTT
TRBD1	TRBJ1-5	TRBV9	CASSVGTGAGQPQHF	TGTGCCAGCAGCGTAGGGACAGGGGCCGGGCAGCCCCAGCATTTT
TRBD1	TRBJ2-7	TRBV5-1	CASSLWAGGLYEQYF	TGCGCCAGCAGCTTGTGGGCAGGGGGCTTGTACGAGCAGTACTTC
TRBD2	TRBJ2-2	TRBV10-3	CAIRTTSVDGELFF	TGTGCCATCAGAACGACTAGCGTTGACGGGGAGCTGTTTTTT
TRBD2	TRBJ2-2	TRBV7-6	CASSLVGGSSGTGELFF	TGTGCCAGCAGCTTAGTGGGCGGGAGTTCAGGCACCGGGGAGCTGTTTTTT
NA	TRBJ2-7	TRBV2	CASSEAVSGGDEQYF	TGTGCCAGCAGTGAAGCCGTTAGCGGAGGGGACGAGCAGTACTTC